This entry lists 4 T cell receptor beta chains sequenced from one sample in a study of blood T cell repertoires in COVID-19. Some clones are missing from TCRdb's copy, which holds only in-frame ones; the method was immunoSEQ multiplex PCR. The sample consists of about 85,000 clones, almost 85% of them appearing once. What was sequenced was peripheral blood. The receptors derive from a woman of 80 years or more with acute or convalescent COVID-19.

The rearrangement links TRBV3-1 (or the pseudogene TRBV3-2) to TRBJ2-1; TRBD2 might be the D (5 bases). Germline CDR1 and CDR2: LGHDT and YNNKEL (reference sequence). V dropped 8 bases and J dropped 9 bases, with 14 bases sitting between them. CDR3 length: 12 amino acids. This CDR3 is CASCWGEGEQFF. Written as DNA, the CDR3 is TGTGCCAGCTGCTGGGGAGAGGGTGAGCAGTTCTTC.

This clone was seen a handful of times. This chain links TRBV28 with TRBJ1-2; 8 positions agree with TRBD1. The V and J ends lost 7 bases and 5 bases, in that order; junction bases with no gene match: 9. CDR1 and CDR2 from the germline V gene are MDHEN and SYDVKM. The CDR3 length is 14 residues. This CDR3 is CASTARTGIYGYTF. The CDR3 bases are TGTGCCAGCACCGCCCGGACAGGGATTTATGGCTACACCTTC.

J is TRBJ1-2 and V is TRBV5-1; TRBD1 matches 7 bases. The CDR3 has 13 amino acids. Germline loops: CDR1 SGHRS, CDR2 YFSETQ. Trimming at V came to 0 bases and at J to 8 bases, leaving 4 bases not matched to a gene. CDR3 in amino acids: CASSLEGAGGYTF. The CDR3 bases are TGCGCCAGCAGCTTGGAGGGGGCCGGGGGCTACACCTTC.

This clone has only one observation. The genes are TRBV7-8 and TRBJ2-3; D not resolved. The germline CDR1 and CDR2 sequences are SGHVS and FQNEAQ. This CDR3 spans 12 amino acids. V was trimmed by 4 bases and J by 5 bases, leaving 7 bases between them. Written as DNA, the CDR3 is TGTGCCAGCAGCTCAGATCGAGATACGCAGTATTTT. This translates into CASSSDRDTQYF.